The next 21 T cell receptor beta chains were all read from a single sample in a study of shared clonotypes between healthy human individuals. Only in-frame clones appear in the TCRdb table, and some are missing; sequencing was by immunoSEQ multiplex PCR. Counted here are roughly 1.4 million clones, about 98.5% occurring once; the ten biggest clones make up around 0.33%. Sequencing was carried out using naive CD4+ T cells sorted from blood. The subset here: CD45RA+ positively selected. These receptors all stem from a man in his thirties or forties in good health.

The chain has TRBV2 and TRBJ1-1, with 9 bases aligning to TRBD1. The CDR3 totals 14 residues. Germline values: CDR1 SNHLY, CDR2 FYNNEI. V dropped 5 bases and J dropped 7; count of bases not matched to a gene: 8. Here the CDR3 DNA reads TGTGCCAGCAGTAAATTAACAGGGGGCATTGAAGCTTTCTTT. This translates into CASSKLTGGIEAFF.

J is TRBJ2-7 and V is TRBV11-2; a possible D gene is TRBD2 (7 bases). Germline CDR1 and CDR2: SGHAT and FQNNGV. The CDR3 is made up of 14 amino acids. Trimming pared 6 bases from V and 3 bases from J, leaving 15 bases between. The CDR3: CASRGGPAFYEQYF. CDR3 nucleotide sequence: TGTGCCAGCAGGGGGGGGCCCGCTTTCTACGAGCAGTACTTC. The full variable domain, completed using reference TRBV11-2 and TRBJ2-7, is EAGVAQSPRYKIIEKRQSVAFWCNPISGHATLYWYQQILGQGPKLLIQFQNNGVVDDSQLPKDRFSAERLKGVDSTLKIQPAKLEDSAVYLCASRGGPAFYEQYFGPGTRLTVT.

The V gene is TRBV5-6, the J gene TRBJ2-1, with D maybe TRBD1 (7 bases). Per the germline V gene, CDR1 is SGHDT and CDR2 is YYEEEE. Trimming removed 0 bases at V and 4 bases at J, with 17 bases between. The CDR3 has 17 amino acids. The CDR3 DNA is TGTGCCAGCAGCTTGGTAGTACTTCAGGGGGGTTACAATGAGCAGTTCTTC. This sequence encodes CASSLVVLQGGYNEQFF.

About this clone itself: Other DNA sequences in the sample encode the same CDR3. The V and J genes are TRBV7-2 and TRBJ1-4, with 10 nucleotides matching TRBD1. Germline-derived CDR1 and CDR2 are SGHTA and FQGNSA. This CDR3 comprises 14 residues. V was pared by 3 bases and J by 7 bases, with 2 bases of the junction left unmatched. Here the CDR3 reads CASSLDRGGEKLFF. In DNA form, the CDR3 reads TGTGCCAGCAGCTTGGACAGGGGGGGTGAAAAACTGTTTTTT.

This chain connects TRBV14 to TRBJ2-3; 8 bases line up with TRBD2. Trimming took 0 bases from V and 3 from J; bases not matched to a gene: 8. The CDR3 is made up of 17 amino acids. CDR1 is SGHDN and CDR2 is FVKESK in the germline V gene. The CDR3 nucleotides are TGTGCCAGCAGCCAAGATCGGGAGGGTCGGGGAACAGATACGCAGTATTTT. This gives the protein CASSQDREGRGTDTQYF. The whole variable domain, remainder taken from reference TRBV14 and TRBJ2-3, is EAGVTQFPSHSVIEKGQTVTLRCDPISGHDNLYWYRRVMGKEIKFLLHFVKESKQDESGMPNNRFLAERTGGTYSTLKVQPAELEDSGVYFCASSQDREGRGTDTQYFGPGTRLTVL.

The chain joins TRBV28 to TRBJ2-5, with D tentatively TRBD2 (6 bases). V gave up 9 bases and J gave up 2 bases, with 16 bases separating them. Germline loops: CDR1 MDHEN, CDR2 SYDVKM. This CDR3 has 14 residues. The CDR3 region is CASFHSGRQETQYF. The CDR3 bases are TGTGCCAGTTTTCATTCCGGGAGACAAGAGACCCAGTACTTC.

The V call is TRBV7-2, the J call TRBJ1-4; D remains unclear. Germline CDR1 and CDR2: SGHTA and FQGNSA. With 3 bases removed from V and 0 bases from J, the gap between germline ends came to 5 bases. This CDR3 is built from 14 residues. CDR3 region: CASSFKATNEKLFF. DNA of the CDR3: TGTGCCAGCAGCTTCAAAGCAACTAATGAAAAACTGTTTTTT.

The chain employs TRBV9 and TRBJ2-1; 7 nucleotides match TRBD2. Per the germline V gene, CDR1 is SGDLS and CDR2 is YYNGEE. The junction had 9 bases not matched to a gene; V was cut back by 0 bases and J by 6 bases. CDR3 length: 16 residues. For the CDR3, the DNA is TGTGCCAGCAGCGTAGCTACGGGGGGACTCCTCAATGAGCAGTTCTTC. Translating it yields CASSVATGGLLNEQFF.

The rearrangement joins TRBV9 to TRBJ2-7; 7 bases line up with TRBD1. Per germline, CDR1 SGDLS and CDR2 YYNGEE. CDR3 size: 15 residues. Trimming removed 5 bases from V and 0 bases from J; junction bases left unmatched: 8. CDR3 residues: CASSRQGLSSYEQYF. For the CDR3, the DNA is TGTGCCAGCAGTAGACAGGGTTTAAGCTCCTACGAGCAGTACTTC.

V is TRBV15 and J is TRBJ2-1, with D maybe TRBD2 (5 bases). V lost 0 bases, J lost 8 bases, and 8 bases lay in between. CDR1 and CDR2 (germline): LNHNV, YYDKDF (reference sequence). The CDR3 consists of 13 residues. CDR3 protein: CATSRDRGDEQFF. DNA for the CDR3: TGTGCCACCAGCAGAGATCGGGGAGATGAGCAGTTCTTC.

The chain has TRBV7-2 and TRBJ2-5; no firm D call. The V and J ends lost 3 bases and 4 bases respectively, with 9 bases between them. The CDR3 spans 13 residues. Germline V gives CDR1 SGHTA, CDR2 FQGNSA. The CDR3 loop reads CASSFRFGETQYF. The CDR3 region has the DNA TGTGCCAGCAGCTTCAGGTTCGGAGAGACCCAGTACTTC.

The chain has TRBV2 and TRBJ1-4, with D possibly matching TRBD1 (5 bases). The CDR3 loop spans 15 amino acids. V lost 8 bases and J lost 0, with 13 bases in between. CDR1 SNHLY and CDR2 FYNNEI come from the germline V gene. The CDR3 protein is CASSLDSATNEKLFF. The CDR3 bases are TGTGCCAGCTCCCTTGACAGCGCAACTAATGAAAAACTGTTTTTT. The full variable domain, rest sourced from reference TRBV2 and TRBJ1-4, is EPEVTQTPSHQVTQMGQEVILRCVPISNHLYFYWYRQILGQKVEFLVSFYNNEISEKSEIFDDQFSVERPDGSNFTLKIRSTKLEDSAMYFCASSLDSATNEKLFFGSGTQLSVL.

V usage is TRBV28 and J usage is TRBJ2-2; 7 positions match TRBD1. V was clipped by 5 bases and J by 1 base; unmatched bases: 4. Germline loops: CDR1 MDHEN, CDR2 SYDVKM. CDR3 length equals 15 residues. The CDR3 protein is CASSMGQMNTGELFF. CDR3 coding DNA: TGTGCCAGCAGTATGGGACAGATGAACACCGGGGAGCTGTTTTTT.

This chain connects TRBV18 to TRBJ2-7; maybe TRBD2 (6 bases). CDR1 is KGHSH, CDR2 LQKENI, per germline. The CDR3 sequence is 13 residues long. V dropped 1 base and J dropped 6 bases, with 10 bases sitting between them. CDR3 DNA sequence: TGTGCCAGCTCACCACAGGAGGGCTCCGAGCAGTACTTC. Translating gives CASSPQEGSEQYF. Based on the CDR3 plus reference TRBV18 and TRBJ2-7, the full variable domain is NAGVMQNPRHLVRRRGQEARLRCSPMKGHSHVYWYRQLPEEGLKFMVYLQKENIIDESGMPKERFSAEFPKEGPSILRIQQVVRGDSAAYFCASSPQEGSEQYFGPGTRLTVT.

The chain recombines TRBV29-1 with TRBJ2-3; 14 bases match TRBD2. The CDR3 spans 18 residues. The germline V gene encodes CDR1 SQVTM and CDR2 ANQGSEA. With V trimmed by 7 bases and J by 3 bases, 15 bases remained unmatched. CDR3 coding DNA: TGCAGCGGGAGCGGACCGGGGACTAGCGGGAGAGGGACAGATACGCAGTATTTT. Translating it yields CSGSGPGTSGRGTDTQYF.

The V and J genes are TRBV4-1 and TRBJ1-2; D gene uncertain. CDR3 length: 16 amino acids. The ends were cut back, 4 bases at V and 3 bases at J, with 18 bases in the middle. Per the germline V gene, CDR1 is MGHRA and CDR2 is YSYEKL. CDR3 nucleotides: TGCGCCAGCAGCCCCGCCCCTTGGCTCAATTACTATGGCTACACCTTC. Its protein product is CASSPAPWLNYYGYTF.

This rearrangement joins TRBV5-4 to TRBJ2-5, with 9 positions matching TRBD2. Looked up from germline, CDR1 is SGHNT and CDR2 is YYREEE (reference sequence). Losses at the gene ends were 0 bases for V and 4 bases for J; bases not matched to a gene: 4. CDR3 length: 15 amino acids. The CDR3 spells CASSLAATSGETQYF. CDR3 coding DNA: TGTGCCAGCAGCTTGGCCGCGACTAGCGGAGAGACCCAGTACTTC.

The V and J genes are TRBV7-5 and TRBJ1-5. TRBV7-5 is a pseudogene locus. The CDR3 is 15 amino acids. The CDR3 loop reads CVRSLAGSGNQPQHF. The CDR3 DNA reads as TGTGTCAGAAGCTTAGCGGGGTCGGGGAATCAGCCCCAGCATTTT.

The V call is TRBV9, the J call TRBJ2-1; D is unclear. The germline gives CDR1 SGDLS, CDR2 YYNGEE. The CDR3 runs to 13 residues. The V end was cut by 0 bases, the J end by 7 bases, with 8 bases between. The CDR3 loop reads CASSVGGENEQFF. In nucleotides, the CDR3 is TGTGCCAGCAGCGTAGGGGGTGAAAATGAGCAGTTCTTC.

This clone was recorded once. J is TRBJ2-1 and V is TRBV5-1, with TRBD2 as a possible D gene (6 bases). Trimming took off 4 bases at V and 3 bases at J, with 23 bases between the two ends. CDR3 length: 18 amino acids. The V gene's germline CDR1 is SGHRS and CDR2 YFSETQ. The CDR3 loop reads CASSIRLGGAGLYNEQFF. In DNA form, the CDR3 reads TGCGCCAGCAGCATTAGACTAGGTGGGGCGGGACTCTACAATGAGCAGTTCTTC. The variable domain in full, completed from reference TRBV5-1 and TRBJ2-1, reads KAGVTQTPRYLIKTRGQQVTLSCSPISGHRSVSWYQQTPGQGLQFLFEYFSETQRNKGNFPGRFSGRQFSNSRSEMNVSTLELGDSALYLCASSIRLGGAGLYNEQFFGPGTRLTVL.

The table lists this clone with a count of one. This chain joins TRBV5-1 and TRBJ2-1, with 9 bases fitting TRBD2. The germline V gene encodes CDR1 SGHRS and CDR2 YFSETQ. This CDR3 has 14 amino acids. The V segment lost 9 bases and the J segment 10 bases; nucleotides outside the gene matches: 14. CDR3 protein: CATARGTSREEQFF. The CDR3 nucleotides read TGCGCCACTGCCAGGGGGACTAGCCGCGAAGAGCAGTTCTTC.